This is a list of T cell receptor beta chains from one sample in a study of T cell repertoires in cytomegalovirus infection. TCRdb ran MiXCR on the reads and lists one entry per CDR3 protein. Of around 530,000 distinct CDR3 sequences detected, around 27% appear once; the ten largest clones hold roughly 13%. Sequencing was done on a sample of PBMCs. The receptors were gathered from a human donor in good health (CMV status not recorded). Some clones in this sample may be carry-over from other donors' samples. CDR3s include the opening cysteine and the closing phenylalanine or tryptophan. A D gene is named only where the DNA matches it firmly. A clone size is listed for some rows: how often the clone was seen (once, few, many), or a class if it is expanded.

TRBV6-1,15,TRBD1,TRBJ2-3,-,TGTGCCAGCAGTGGAAGACAGGGAAGCACAGATACGCAGTATTTT,CASSGRQGSTDTQYF
TRBV6-2/TRBV6-3,15,TRBD2,TRBJ2-3,few,TGTGCCAGCAGCTGGCTAGCGGGACGCGAAGATACGCAGTATTTT,CASSWLAGREDTQYF
TRBV7-2,17,TRBD2,TRBJ2-1,many,TGTGCCAGCAGCCACGGGTTAGGACTAGCGGCGAACAATGAGCAGTTCTTC,CASSHGLGLAANNEQFF
TRBV7-9,13,-,TRBJ2-3,-,TGTGCCAGCAGCTTCTTCGTTCCAGATACGCAGTATTTT,CASSFFVPDTQYF
TRBV5-4,16,-,TRBJ2-3,few,TGTGCCAGCAGCTTGGCTGGTCGTGGTGGCACAGATACGCAGTATTTT,CASSLAGRGGTDTQYF
TRBV24-1,12,TRBD1,TRBJ2-5,few,TGTGCCACCAGAGGGACAGAAGAGACCCAGTACTTC,CATRGTEETQYF
TRBV7-9,13,-,TRBJ2-2,few,TGTGCCAGCAGCACCATTGGGGCCGGGGAGCTGTTTTTT,CASSTIGAGELFF
TRBV18,17,TRBD1,TRBJ2-5,few,TGTGCCAGCTCACCAACGGCGGGGACAGGGGGCGTGGGGACCCAGTACTTC,CASSPTAGTGGVGTQYF
TRBV20-1,12,-,TRBJ2-5,few,TGCAGTATTCCCAAGGGCCTGGAGACCCAGTACTTC,CSIPKGLETQYF
TRBV9,16,TRBD2,TRBJ2-1,-,TGTGCCAGCAGGGCGGGACTAGCGGGGGATTACAATGAGCGGTTCTTC,CASRAGLAGDYNERFF
TRBV7-2,12,-,TRBJ1-1,many,TGTGCCAGCAGCTTCCATAACACTGAAGCTTTCTTT,CASSFHNTEAFF
TRBV12-3/TRBV12-4,16,TRBD2,TRBJ2-3,-,TGTGCCAGCAGTTCCTTTTTGAGCGGGGGCACAGATACGCAGTATTTT,CASSSFLSGGTDTQYF
TRBV11-2,16,TRBD2,TRBJ2-2,few,TGTGCCAGCAGCTTAGAGGCGGGAGGAGGAACCGGGGAGCTGTTTTTT,CASSLEAGGGTGELFF
TRBV20-1,15,-,TRBJ2-3,-,TGCAGTGCTAGTCGAGCGGAAGCGACCACAGATACGCAGTATTTT,CSASRAEATTDTQYF
TRBV28,15,TRBD2,TRBJ2-1,-,TGTGCCAGCACCCCCGTGACTAGCGCCTACAATGAGCAGTTCTTC,CASTPVTSAYNEQFF
TRBV20-1,13,-,TRBJ2-4,-,TGCAGTGAGTCGGGAGAGTCCAAAAACATTCAGTACTTC,CSESGESKNIQYF
TRBV23-1,12,-,TRBJ2-7,-,TGCGCCAGCAAGACAGCCCGGGGTGAGCAGTACTTC,CASKTARGEQYF
TRBV4-3,15,-,TRBJ2-1,few,TGCGCCAGCAGCCAAGATATTCGGGGTCACAATGAGCAGTTCTTC,CASSQDIRGHNEQFF
TRBV7-6,13,-,TRBJ1-3,few,TGTGCCAGCAGCTCCCCGGCTGGAAACACCATATATTTT,CASSSPAGNTIYF
TRBV6-5,16,TRBD2,TRBJ2-7,-,TGTGCCAGCAGTTACTGGGCTAGCGGGTCGTCCTACGAGCAGTACTTC,CASSYWASGSSYEQYF
TRBV10-3,17,-,TRBJ2-7,-,TGTGCCATCAGTGAGTCGATATCTCGGGGGATCGGCTACGAGCAGTACTTC,CAISESISRGIGYEQYF
TRBV18,15,-,TRBJ1-2,many,TGTGCCAGCTCACCAGAACAGGGAACAGTGTATGGCTACACCTTC,CASSPEQGTVYGYTF
TRBV2,14,TRBD1,TRBJ1-2,-,TGTGCCGACCTGGGTAACAGGGGAGCTGGTGGCTACACCTTC,CADLGNRGAGGYTF
TRBV6-1,12,-,TRBJ1-1,-,TGTGCCAGCAGGGCCTCGGGGACTGAAGCTTTCTTT,CASRASGTEAFF
TRBV7-2,19,TRBD1,TRBJ1-4,few,TGTGCCAGCAGCTTAGAGAGACAGGGGAGACGTGGTACTAATGAAAAACTGTTTTTT,CASSLERQGRRGTNEKLFF
TRBV28,15,TRBD1,TRBJ2-7,few,TGTGCCAGCAGTACAATACCGGGACAGGACTACGAGCAGTACTTC,CASSTIPGQDYEQYF
TRBV7-8,15,-,TRBJ2-5,few,TGTGCCAGCAGCTTAATGCAGGGTGGGCGAGAGACCCAGTACTTC,CASSLMQGGRETQYF
TRBV7-9,19,TRBD2,TRBJ2-1,many,TGTGCCAGCAGCTCAGGACTAGCGGGAGTCCAAGGCTCCTACAATGAGCAGTTCTTC,CASSSGLAGVQGSYNEQFF
TRBV2,12,TRBD1,TRBJ1-2,-,TGTGCCAGCAGGGGGACAGTCTATGGCTACACCTTC,CASRGTVYGYTF
TRBV29-1,20,TRBD2,TRBJ2-7,-,TGCAGCGTTGAAGATCGGAGGGGGACTAGCGGGAGTCCCAACTCCTACGAGCAGTACTTC,CSVEDRRGTSGSPNSYEQYF
TRBV19,13,TRBD2,TRBJ2-1,-,TGTGCCAGTAGGTGGACTAGCAACAATGAGCAGTTCTTC,CASRWTSNNEQFF
TRBV7-1,16,-,TRBJ1-1,-,TGTGCCAGCAGATCAAGGGGCAGGGAGGCTGACACTGAAGCTTTCTTT,CASRSRGREADTEAFF
TRBV27,14,TRBD1,TRBJ2-1,-,TGTGCCAGCGGGTATAGGGACAGAACCAATGAGCAGTTCTTC,CASGYRDRTNEQFF
TRBV7-9,12,-,TRBJ1-2,few,TGTGCCAGCAGCTTAGACGCCTATGGCTACACCTTC,CASSLDAYGYTF
TRBV28,15,-,TRBJ1-3,-,TGTGCCAGCAGTTTCTTCGGATACTCTGGAAACACCATATATTTT,CASSFFGYSGNTIYF
TRBV6-6,16,TRBD1,TRBJ1-5,few,TGTGCCAGCAGTTACTCGATGGGACAGGGCAATCAGCCCCAGCATTTT,CASSYSMGQGNQPQHF
TRBV19,13,TRBD1,TRBJ1-1,few,TGTGCCAGTAGAGAACACAGGGGCACTGAAGCTTTCTTT,CASREHRGTEAFF
TRBV11-3,16,TRBD2,TRBJ2-5,once,TGTGCCAGCAGCCGGACTAGCGGGGCCCTCCAAGAGACCCAGTACTTC,CASSRTSGALQETQYF
TRBV6-2/TRBV6-3,16,-,TRBJ2-7,many,TGTGCCAGCAGTTACAGATCATCCCAGACTCCCTACGAGCAGTACTTC,CASSYRSSQTPYEQYF
TRBV6-6,14,-,TRBJ2-1,few,TGTGCCAGCCATGGGGTCTCGTTTCACAATGAGCAGTTCTTC,CASHGVSFHNEQFF
TRBV19,11,-,TRBJ1-5,-,TGTGGCAGTAGTACCACAGGGCCCCAGCATTTT,CGSSTTGPQHF
TRBV7-3,13,-,TRBJ2-3,many,TGTGCCAGCAGCACACAGGGAGGAGATACGCAGTATTTT,CASSTQGGDTQYF
TRBV25-1,16,-,TRBJ1-4,-,TGTGCCAGCAAGAAATCAACAGGGTCCCTCGTTGAAAAACTGTTTTTT,CASKKSTGSLVEKLFF
TRBV6-2/TRBV6-3,14,-,TRBJ1-1,-,TGTGCCAGCAGTTATTACAGCCCTAACACTGAAGCTTTCTTT,CASSYYSPNTEAFF
TRBV7-2,15,TRBD1,TRBJ2-5,many,TGTGCCAGCAGCCGCGACAGGGGGCTTGGGGAGACCCAGTACTTC,CASSRDRGLGETQYF
TRBV7-2,15,-,TRBJ2-6,many,TGTGCCAGCAGCACCCGGGGGGCAGGGGCCAACGTCCTGACTTTC,CASSTRGAGANVLTF
TRBV5-4,15,TRBD2,TRBJ2-3,few,TGTGCCAGCAGCCTGGTGCGGGAGATTGGAGATACGCAGTATTTT,CASSLVREIGDTQYF
TRBV7-8,16,-,TRBJ2-1,few,TGTGCCAGCAGCTTAGGGCTGAGGGACACCTACAATGAGCAGTTCTTC,CASSLGLRDTYNEQFF
TRBV12-3/TRBV12-4,14,TRBD2,TRBJ2-3,many,TGTGCCAGCAGACTGACTAGCGGGACAGATACGCAGTATTTT,CASRLTSGTDTQYF
TRBV10-3,16,TRBD2,TRBJ2-1,-,TGTGCCATCAGTCTGGGGGGACTAGCGGCCTTGGATGAGCAGTTCTTC,CAISLGGLAALDEQFF
TRBV2,12,-,TRBJ2-1,-,TGTGCCAGCACCACGGACGGCAATGAGCAGTTCTTC,CASTTDGNEQFF
TRBV20-1,15,-,TRBJ2-7,few,TGCAGTGCCACCGCTTCACAGGACAGCTCCTACGAGCAGTACTTC,CSATASQDSSYEQYF
TRBV7-6,15,TRBD2,TRBJ2-5,many,TGTGCCAGCGCTGGACTAGCGGGAGGAGGAGAGACCCAGTACTTC,CASAGLAGGGETQYF